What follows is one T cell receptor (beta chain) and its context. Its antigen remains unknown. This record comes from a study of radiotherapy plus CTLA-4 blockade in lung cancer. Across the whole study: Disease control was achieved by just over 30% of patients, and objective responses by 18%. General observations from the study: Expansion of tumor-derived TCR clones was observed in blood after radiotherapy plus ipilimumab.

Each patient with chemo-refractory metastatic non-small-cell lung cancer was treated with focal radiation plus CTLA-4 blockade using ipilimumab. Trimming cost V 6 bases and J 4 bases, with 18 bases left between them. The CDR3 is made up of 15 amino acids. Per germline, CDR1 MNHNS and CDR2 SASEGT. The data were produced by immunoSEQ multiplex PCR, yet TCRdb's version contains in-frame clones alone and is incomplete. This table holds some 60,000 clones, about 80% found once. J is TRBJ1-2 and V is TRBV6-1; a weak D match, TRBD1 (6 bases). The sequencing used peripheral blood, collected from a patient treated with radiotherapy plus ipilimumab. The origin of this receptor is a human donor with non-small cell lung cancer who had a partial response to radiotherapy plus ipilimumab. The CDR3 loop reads CASSESGRGGYGYTF. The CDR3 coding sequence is TGTGCCAGCAGCGAGTCAGGCAGGGGTGGCTATGGCTACACCTTC.